This record concerns one T cell receptor beta chain sequence. Generated by immunoSEQ multiplex PCR, the TCRdb table keeps only in-frame clones and is missing some. The sample lists hundreds of thousands of clones, approximately 95% occurring once. This entry is derived from a study of shared clonotypes between healthy human individuals. V trimming: 5 bases; J trimming: 7 bases; junction bases outside the gene matches: 11. CDR3 length: 15 residues. Looked up from germline, CDR1 is PRHDT and CDR2 is FYEKMQ (reference sequence). Naive CD8 cells lacked CD45RO and underwent positive selection for CCR7, leaving out terminally differentiated effector memory CD45RA+ cells.

Sequenced sample: naive CD8+ T cells sorted from blood. V gene TRBV13 combines with J gene TRBJ2-1; 7 bases match TRBD1. This TCR came from a woman in her thirties in good health. The CDR3 coding sequence is TGTGCCAGCAGCGCGTTGTCGGGACAGATAAATGAGCAGTTCTTC. Its protein product is CASSALSGQINEQFF.